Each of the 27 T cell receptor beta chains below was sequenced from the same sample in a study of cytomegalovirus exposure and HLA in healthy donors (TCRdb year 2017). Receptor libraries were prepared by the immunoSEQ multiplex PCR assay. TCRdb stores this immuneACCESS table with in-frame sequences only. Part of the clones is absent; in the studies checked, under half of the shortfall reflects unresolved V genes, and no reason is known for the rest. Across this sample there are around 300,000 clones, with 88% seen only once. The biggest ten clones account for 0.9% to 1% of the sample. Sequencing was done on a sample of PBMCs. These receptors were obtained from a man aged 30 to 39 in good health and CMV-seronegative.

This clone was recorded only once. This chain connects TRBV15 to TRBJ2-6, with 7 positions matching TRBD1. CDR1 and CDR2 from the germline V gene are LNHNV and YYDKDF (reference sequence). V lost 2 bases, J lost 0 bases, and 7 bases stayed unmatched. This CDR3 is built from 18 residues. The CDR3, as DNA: TGTGCCACCAGCAGACCCCGGGACAGCACCTCTGGGGCCAACGTCCTGACTTTC. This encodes CATSRPRDSTSGANVLTF.

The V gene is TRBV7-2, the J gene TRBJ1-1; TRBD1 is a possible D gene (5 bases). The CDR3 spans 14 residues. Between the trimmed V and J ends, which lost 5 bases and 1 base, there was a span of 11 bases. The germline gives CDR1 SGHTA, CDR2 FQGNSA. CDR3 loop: CASSPNRRNTEAFF. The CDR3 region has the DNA TGTGCCAGCAGCCCTAACAGGCGGAACACTGAAGCTTTCTTT.

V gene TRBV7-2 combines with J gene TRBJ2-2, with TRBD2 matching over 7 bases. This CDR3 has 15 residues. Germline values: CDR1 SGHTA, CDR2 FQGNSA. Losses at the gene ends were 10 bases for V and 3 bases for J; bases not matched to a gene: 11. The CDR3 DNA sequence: TGTGCCATCCGTGAGGGAGGGCGGGACACCGGGGAGCTGTTTTTT. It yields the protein CAIREGGRDTGELFF.

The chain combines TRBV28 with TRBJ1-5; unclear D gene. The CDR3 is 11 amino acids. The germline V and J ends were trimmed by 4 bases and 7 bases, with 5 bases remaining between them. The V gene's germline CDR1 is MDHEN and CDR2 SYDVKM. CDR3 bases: TGTGCCAGCAGTTCTGCGCAGCCCCAGCATTTT. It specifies CASSSAQPQHF. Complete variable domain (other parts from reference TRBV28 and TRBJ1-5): DVKVTQSSRYLVKRTGEKVFLECVQDMDHENMFWYRQDPGLGLRLIYFSYDVKMKEKGDIPEGYSVSREKKERFSLILESASTNQTSMYLCASSSAQPQHFGDGTRLSIL.

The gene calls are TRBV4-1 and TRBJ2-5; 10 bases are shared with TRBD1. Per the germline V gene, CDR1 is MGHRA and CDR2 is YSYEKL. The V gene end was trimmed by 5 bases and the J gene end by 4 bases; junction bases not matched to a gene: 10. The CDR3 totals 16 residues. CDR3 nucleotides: TGCGCCAGCAGCGGACTCGGGACAGGGGACCGAGAGACCCAGTACTTC. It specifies CASSGLGTGDRETQYF.

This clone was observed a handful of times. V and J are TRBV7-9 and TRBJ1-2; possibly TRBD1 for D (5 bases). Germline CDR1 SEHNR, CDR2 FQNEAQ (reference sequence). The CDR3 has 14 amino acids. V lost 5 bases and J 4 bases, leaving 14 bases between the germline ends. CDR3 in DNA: TGTGCCAGCAGCCCCGGGGGAGGGGCCTATGGCTACACCTTC. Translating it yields CASSPGGGAYGYTF. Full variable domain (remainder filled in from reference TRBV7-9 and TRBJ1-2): DTGVSQNPRHKITKRGQNVTFRCDPISEHNRLYWYRQTLGQGPEFLTYFQNEAQLEKSRLLSDRFSAERPKGSFSTLEIQRTEQGDSAMYLCASSPGGGAYGYTFGSGTRLTVV.

The CDR3 DNA sequence: TGTGCCAGCAGCTTTAGTCGGGGGGGCTACAATGAGCAGTTCTTC. It is translated as CASSFSRGGYNEQFF. This rearrangement joins TRBV5-4 to TRBJ2-1; 8 bases align to TRBD2. The germline V gene encodes CDR1 SGHNT and CDR2 YYREEE (reference sequence). V gave up 2 bases and J gave up 3 bases; unmatched junction bases: 4. The length of the CDR3 is 15 residues. Variable domain in full (rest from reference TRBV5-4 and TRBJ2-1): ETGVTQSPTHLIKTRGQQVTLRCSSQSGHNTVSWYQQALGQGPQFIFQYYREEENGRGNFPPRFSGLQFPNYSSELNVNALELDDSALYLCASSFSRGGYNEQFFGPGTRLTVL.

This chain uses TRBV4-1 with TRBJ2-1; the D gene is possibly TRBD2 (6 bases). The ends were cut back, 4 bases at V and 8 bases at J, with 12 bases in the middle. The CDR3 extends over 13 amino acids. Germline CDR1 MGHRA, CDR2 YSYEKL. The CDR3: CASSRRDFDEQFF. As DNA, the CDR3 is TGCGCCAGCAGCCGGCGGGACTTTGATGAGCAGTTCTTC.

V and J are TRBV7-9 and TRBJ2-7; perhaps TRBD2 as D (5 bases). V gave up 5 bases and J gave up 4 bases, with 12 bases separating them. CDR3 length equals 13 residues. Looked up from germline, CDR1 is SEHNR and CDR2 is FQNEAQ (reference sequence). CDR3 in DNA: TGTGCCAGCAGCCCCAGGCGGGCGTACGAGCAGTACTTC. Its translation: CASSPRRAYEQYF.

CDR3 in amino acids: CASSLVQGTEAFF. Written as DNA, the CDR3 is TGTGCCAGCAGCTTGGTGCAGGGGACTGAAGCTTTCTTT. The chain employs TRBV7-2 and TRBJ1-1; D is perhaps TRBD1 (6 bases). V was clipped by 3 bases and J by 5 bases, with 10 bases between them. Germline CDR1 is SGHTA and CDR2 is FQGNSA. The CDR3 runs to 13 residues. The full variable domain, in which reference TRBV7-2 and TRBJ1-1 provide the parts outside the CDR3, is GAGVSQSPSNKVTEKGKDVELRCDPISGHTALYWYRQSLGQGLEFLIYFQGNSAPDKSGLPSDRFSAERTGGSVSTLTIQRTQQEDSAVYLCASSLVQGTEAFFGQGTRLTVV.

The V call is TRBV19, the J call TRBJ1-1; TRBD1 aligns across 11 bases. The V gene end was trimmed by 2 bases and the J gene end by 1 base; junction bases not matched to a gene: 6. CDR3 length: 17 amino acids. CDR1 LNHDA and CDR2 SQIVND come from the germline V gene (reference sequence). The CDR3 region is CASSIPRTGGANTEAFF. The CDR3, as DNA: TGTGCCAGTAGTATACCCAGGACAGGGGGCGCGAACACTGAAGCTTTCTTT.

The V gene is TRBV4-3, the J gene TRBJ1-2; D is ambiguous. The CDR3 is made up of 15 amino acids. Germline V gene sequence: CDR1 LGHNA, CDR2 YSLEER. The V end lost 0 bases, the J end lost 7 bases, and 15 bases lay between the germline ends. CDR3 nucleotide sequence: TGCGCCAGCAGCCAAGATGAAGTCCGATCTAGTGGCTACACCTTC. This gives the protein CASSQDEVRSSGYTF.

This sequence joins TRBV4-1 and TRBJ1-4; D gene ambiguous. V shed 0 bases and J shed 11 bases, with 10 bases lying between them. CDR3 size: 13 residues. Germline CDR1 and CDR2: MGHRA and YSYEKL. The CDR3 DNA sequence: TGCGCCAGCAGCCAAGATAGTGCCCTGAAACTGTTTTTT. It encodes CASSQDSALKLFF.

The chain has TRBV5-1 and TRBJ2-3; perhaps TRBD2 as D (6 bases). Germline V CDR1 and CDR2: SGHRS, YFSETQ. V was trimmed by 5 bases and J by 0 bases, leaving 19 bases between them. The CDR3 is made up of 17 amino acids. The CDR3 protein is CASSFLEGKSSTDTQYF. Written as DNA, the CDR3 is TGCGCCAGCAGTTTTTTGGAGGGGAAATCTAGCACAGATACGCAGTATTTT.

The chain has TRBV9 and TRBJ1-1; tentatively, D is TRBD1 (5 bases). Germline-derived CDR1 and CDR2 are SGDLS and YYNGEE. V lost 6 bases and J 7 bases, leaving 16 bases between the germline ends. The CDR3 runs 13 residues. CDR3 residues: CASTGGQGLEAFF. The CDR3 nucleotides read TGTGCCAGCACAGGTGGTCAGGGCCTTGAAGCTTTCTTT.

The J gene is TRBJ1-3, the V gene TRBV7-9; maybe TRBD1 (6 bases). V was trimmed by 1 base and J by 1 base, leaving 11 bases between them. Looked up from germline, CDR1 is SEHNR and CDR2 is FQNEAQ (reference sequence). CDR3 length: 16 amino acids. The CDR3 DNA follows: TGTGCCAGCAGCTTAGTTGGGGGCTTTTCTGGAAACACCATATATTTT. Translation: CASSLVGGFSGNTIYF.

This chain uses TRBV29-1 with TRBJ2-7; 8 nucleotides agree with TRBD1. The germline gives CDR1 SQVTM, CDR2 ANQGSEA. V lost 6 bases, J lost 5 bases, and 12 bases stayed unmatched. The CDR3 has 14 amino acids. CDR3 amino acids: CSVSPGQALDEQYF. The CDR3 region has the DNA TGCAGCGTCTCACCGGGACAGGCACTCGACGAGCAGTACTTC.

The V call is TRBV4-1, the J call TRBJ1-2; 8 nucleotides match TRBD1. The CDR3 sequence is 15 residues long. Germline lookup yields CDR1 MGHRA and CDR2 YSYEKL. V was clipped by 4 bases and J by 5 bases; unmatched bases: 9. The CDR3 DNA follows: TGCGCCAGCAGCCGGCAACAGGGGGGAATGTATGGCTACACCTTC. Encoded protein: CASSRQQGGMYGYTF.

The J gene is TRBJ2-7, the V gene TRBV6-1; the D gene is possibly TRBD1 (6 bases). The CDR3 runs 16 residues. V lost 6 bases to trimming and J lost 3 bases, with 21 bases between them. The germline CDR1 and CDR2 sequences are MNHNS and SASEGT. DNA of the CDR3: TGTGCCAGCAGCGAAACCGGGACACAACCCAACTACGAGCAGTACTTC. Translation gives CASSETGTQPNYEQYF.

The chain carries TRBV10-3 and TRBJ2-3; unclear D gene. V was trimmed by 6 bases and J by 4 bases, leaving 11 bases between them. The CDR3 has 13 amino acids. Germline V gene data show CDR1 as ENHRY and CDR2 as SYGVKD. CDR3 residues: CAIREGGADTQYF. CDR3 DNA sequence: TGTGCCATCAGAGAAGGCGGTGCAGATACGCAGTATTTT.

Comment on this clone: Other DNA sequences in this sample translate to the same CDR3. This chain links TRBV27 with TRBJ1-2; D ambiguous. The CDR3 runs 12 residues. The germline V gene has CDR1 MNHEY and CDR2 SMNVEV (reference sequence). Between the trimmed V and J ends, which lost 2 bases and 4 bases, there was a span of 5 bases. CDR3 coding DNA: TGTGCCAGCAGTTTACGGGGCTATGGCTACACCTTC. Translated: CASSLRGYGYTF.

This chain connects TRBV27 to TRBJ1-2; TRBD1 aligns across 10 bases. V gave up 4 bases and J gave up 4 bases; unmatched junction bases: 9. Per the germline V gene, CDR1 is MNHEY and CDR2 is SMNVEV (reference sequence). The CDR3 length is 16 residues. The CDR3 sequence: CASSYAATGGGYGYTF. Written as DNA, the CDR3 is TGTGCCAGCAGTTACGCCGCGACAGGGGGCGGCTATGGCTACACCTTC.

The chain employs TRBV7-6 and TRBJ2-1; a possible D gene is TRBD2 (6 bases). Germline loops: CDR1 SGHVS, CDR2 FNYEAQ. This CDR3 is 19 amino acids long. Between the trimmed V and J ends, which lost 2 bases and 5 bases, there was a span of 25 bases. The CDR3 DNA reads TGTGCCAGCAGCTTATATACCCCGTTGCGGAGGGGATGGGACAATGAGCAGTTCTTC. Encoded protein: CASSLYTPLRRGWDNEQFF.

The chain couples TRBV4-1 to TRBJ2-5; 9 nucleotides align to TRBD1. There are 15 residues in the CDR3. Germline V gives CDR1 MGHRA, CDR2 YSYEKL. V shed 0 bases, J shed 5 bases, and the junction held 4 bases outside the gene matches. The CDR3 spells CASSQEDRGMETQYF. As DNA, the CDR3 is TGCGCCAGCAGCCAAGAAGACAGGGGGATGGAGACCCAGTACTTC.

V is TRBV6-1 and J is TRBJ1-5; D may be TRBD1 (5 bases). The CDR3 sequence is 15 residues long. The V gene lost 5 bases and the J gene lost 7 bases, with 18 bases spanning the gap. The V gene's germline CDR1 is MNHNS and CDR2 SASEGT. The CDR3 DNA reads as TGTGCCAGCAGTTTAAGCCCGGGGGTGAGGCAGCCCCAGCATTTT. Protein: CASSLSPGVRQPQHF.

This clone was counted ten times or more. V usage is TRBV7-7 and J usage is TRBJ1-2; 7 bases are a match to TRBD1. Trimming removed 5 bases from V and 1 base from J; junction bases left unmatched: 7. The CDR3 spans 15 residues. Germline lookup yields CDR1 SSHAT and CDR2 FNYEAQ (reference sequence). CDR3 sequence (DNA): TGTGCCAGCAGCCACCGGGACAGCGATAACTATGGCTACACCTTC. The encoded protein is CASSHRDSDNYGYTF.

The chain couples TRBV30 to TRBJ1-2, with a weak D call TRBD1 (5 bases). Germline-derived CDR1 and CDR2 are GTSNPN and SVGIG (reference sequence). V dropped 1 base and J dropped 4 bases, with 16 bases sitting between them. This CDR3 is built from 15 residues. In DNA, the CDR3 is TGTGCCTGGAGTGCGGTATGGGGCGGCGGCTATGGCTACACCTTC. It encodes CAWSAVWGGGYGYTF.